A single sample is the source of the 24 T cell receptor beta chains below, sequenced in a study of OX40 agonist ivuxolimab in advanced cancers. Clones were sequenced by immunoSEQ multiplex PCR, and TCRdb holds only the in-frame ones, with some missing. The sample records about 63,000 clones, approximately 91% being singletons. This specimen was CD4+ or CD8+ T cells sorted from blood, taken in a trial of the OX40 agonist ivuxolimab. All receptors come from an adult with an advanced solid tumor such as melanoma, head and neck, liver or kidney cancer.

This chain connects TRBV7-9 to TRBJ2-3; 9 bases agree with TRBD2. Germline CDR1 reads SEHNR; CDR2 reads FQNEAQ (reference sequence). This CDR3 is 15 amino acids long. V lost 1 base to trimming and J lost 1 base; unmatched junction nucleotides: 0. For the CDR3, the DNA is TGTGCCAGCAGCTTAGGGACTAGCGGCACAGATACGCAGTATTTT. Encoded protein: CASSLGTSGTDTQYF.

This chain connects TRBV11-2 to TRBJ2-7; weak D call: TRBD2 (7 bases). This CDR3 has 16 amino acids. CDR1 is SGHAT and CDR2 is FQNNGV in the germline V gene. Trimming shortened V by 3 bases and J by 3 bases, and 18 bases separated the two germline ends. CDR3 amino acids: CASSFFRGARNYEQYF. The CDR3 nucleotides are TGTGCCAGCAGCTTTTTTCGGGGGGCTCGGAACTACGAGCAGTACTTC.

The V gene is TRBV2, the J gene TRBJ1-4; no firm D call. The CDR3 sequence is 13 residues long. V shed 6 bases and J shed 6 bases, with 11 bases lying between them. Germline values: CDR1 SNHLY, CDR2 FYNNEI. CDR3: CASSQEGYEKLFF. In DNA form, the CDR3 reads TGTGCCAGCAGCCAAGAGGGTTATGAAAAACTGTTTTTT.

The chain joins TRBV2 to TRBJ1-1; D perhaps matches TRBD1 (5 bases). Trimming removed 4 bases at V and 2 bases at J, with 11 bases between. CDR3 size: 14 residues. From germline, CDR1 is SNHLY and CDR2 FYNNEI. In DNA, the CDR3 is TGTGCCAGCAGTGTTAGACAGCGAAACACTGAAGCTTTCTTT. Translated: CASSVRQRNTEAFF.

The chain combines TRBV2 with TRBJ1-3; TRBD1 is a possible D gene (5 bases). The germline V gene encodes CDR1 SNHLY and CDR2 FYNNEI. The CDR3 contains 13 residues. Trimming stripped 6 bases from V and 9 bases from J, with 15 bases between. Written as DNA, the CDR3 is TGTGCCAGCAGCGGACAAGTACAAGGCACCATATATTTT. Translated: CASSGQVQGTIYF.

The V gene is TRBV29-1, the J gene TRBJ2-3; unclear D gene. The germline V and J ends were trimmed by 0 bases and 3 bases, with 10 bases remaining between them. Germline CDR1 reads SQVTM; CDR2 reads ANQGSEA. This CDR3 comprises 14 residues. Here the CDR3 DNA reads TGCAGCGTTGAAGATCAGGACGGTACAGATACGCAGTATTTT. Amino acid sequence: CSVEDQDGTDTQYF.

This chain links TRBV27 with TRBJ1-6; no clear D. Germline V gene lookup returns CDR1 MNHEY and CDR2 SMNVEV (reference sequence). V lost 11 bases to trimming and J lost 9 bases, with 17 bases between them. The CDR3 is 13 amino acids. CDR3 bases: TGTGCCGCGCGGGGAACGCTAAGTTCACCCCTCCACTTT. Protein sequence: CAARGTLSSPLHF.

The chain is built from TRBV7-2 and TRBJ2-1; a weak D match, TRBD2 (6 bases). The ends were cut back, 3 bases at V and 2 bases at J, with 11 bases in the middle. From germline, CDR1 is SGHTA and CDR2 FQGNSA. The CDR3 is made up of 15 amino acids. The CDR3 coding sequence is TGTGCCAGCAGCTTCCGGGACTCCGCCTACAATGAGCAGTTCTTC. Its translation is CASSFRDSAYNEQFF.

This chain links TRBV21-1 with TRBJ1-5. TRBV21-1 counts as a pseudogene. CDR3 length: 18 amino acids. The CDR3 nucleotides read TGTGCCAGCAGCAAACAATTCAGAGGCTTCTATAGCAATCAGCCCCAGCATTTT. Translation gives CASSKQFRGFYSNQPQHF.

The V call is TRBV19, the J call TRBJ2-1; 11 nucleotides match TRBD2. V shed 6 bases and J 8 bases; nucleotides not matched to a gene: 6. Germline values: CDR1 LNHDA, CDR2 SQIVND (reference sequence). This CDR3 spans 14 amino acids. In nucleotides, the CDR3 is TGTGCCAGTAGAACTAGCGGGAGTAGGGATGAGCAGTTCTTC. The encoded protein is CASRTSGSRDEQFF.

The V and J genes are TRBV6-5 and TRBJ2-3, with a possible D match to TRBD2 (6 bases). Germline V lookup: CDR1 MNHEY, CDR2 SVGAGI. Trimming stripped 4 bases from V and 6 bases from J, with 14 bases between. The CDR3 consists of 14 residues. Here the CDR3 DNA reads TGTGCCAGCAGTTCCCGGCCCCGGGGGGATACGCAGTATTTT. This codes for CASSSRPRGDTQYF.

The chain has TRBV5-1 and TRBJ1-1; D not resolved. V was cut by 0 bases and J by 5 bases, with 11 bases left in between. Per the germline V gene, CDR1 is SGHRS and CDR2 is YFSETQ. CDR3 length equals 14 residues. The CDR3 DNA reads as TGCGCCAGCAGCTTGGACGGTATCTGGACTGAAGCTTTCTTT. Its protein product is CASSLDGIWTEAFF.

The V gene is TRBV11-2, the J gene TRBJ2-2; D unclear. The ends were cut back, 5 bases at V and 6 bases at J, with 13 bases in the middle. The length of the CDR3 is 14 residues. CDR1 and CDR2 (germline): SGHAT, FQNNGV. The CDR3 reads CASSTRRKPGELFF. In DNA, the CDR3 is TGTGCCAGCAGCACGAGACGGAAGCCCGGGGAGCTGTTTTTT.

J is TRBJ1-6 and V is TRBV28; D is possibly TRBD1 (6 bases). Germline V lookup: CDR1 MDHEN, CDR2 SYDVKM. Trimming removed 6 bases from V and 8 bases from J, with 11 bases in between. The CDR3 totals 13 residues. The CDR3 loop is CASSLYRDSPLHF. The CDR3 nucleotides are TGTGCCAGCAGCCTATACAGGGATTCACCCCTCCACTTT.

The chain joins TRBV7-8 to TRBJ1-5; no definite D call. Per the germline V gene, CDR1 is SGHVS and CDR2 is FQNEAQ. V shed 6 bases and J shed 2 bases, with 8 bases lying between them. This CDR3 comprises 13 residues. CDR3 amino acids: CASSGQRNQPQHF. The CDR3 nucleotides read TGTGCCAGCAGTGGGCAGCGCAATCAGCCCCAGCATTTT. Variable domain in full (rest from reference TRBV7-8 and TRBJ1-5): GAGVSQSPRYKVAKRGQDVALRCDPISGHVSLFWYQQALGQGPEFLTYFQNEAQLDKSGLPSDRFFAERPEGSVSTLKIQRTQQEDSAVYLCASSGQRNQPQHFGDGTRLSIL.

V is TRBV19 and J is TRBJ1-2; TRBD1 matches at 7 bases. This CDR3 is 15 amino acids long. CDR1 is LNHDA, CDR2 SQIVND, per germline (reference sequence). Losses at the gene ends were 5 bases for V and 4 bases for J; bases not matched to a gene: 10. CDR3 sequence reads: CASSPQTGSSYGYTF. The CDR3 nucleotides read TGTGCCAGTAGTCCCCAGACAGGGTCCTCCTATGGCTACACCTTC.

The CDR3 protein is CASSSSRGWSSDTQYF. CDR3 bases: TGTGCCAGCAGCTCCTCTAGGGGCTGGTCTTCAGATACGCAGTATTTT. The chain is built from TRBV7-2 and TRBJ2-3, with a weak D call TRBD1 (5 bases). Trimming removed 4 bases at V and 4 bases at J, with 18 bases between. From germline, CDR1 is SGHTA and CDR2 FQGNSA. The CDR3 consists of 16 residues.

The chain employs TRBV7-6 and TRBJ1-1, with unresolved D. The V end was cut by 5 bases, the J end by 5 bases, with 15 bases between. The length of the CDR3 is 14 residues. The germline gives CDR1 SGHVS, CDR2 FNYEAQ. Here the CDR3 reads CASSPLTVGTEAFF. In DNA, the CDR3 is TGTGCCAGCAGCCCTTTGACCGTCGGTACTGAAGCTTTCTTT.

This clone appeared once. The V gene is TRBV5-6, the J gene TRBJ1-1; a weak D match, TRBD1 (6 bases). Trimming removed 4 bases at V and 5 bases at J, with 21 bases between. CDR1 is SGHDT, CDR2 YYEEEE, per germline. This CDR3 spans 16 amino acids. The CDR3 DNA is TGTGCCAGCAGCCATACCTTTGGGGGGCTGATTACTGAAGCTTTCTTT. Translating gives CASSHTFGGLITEAFF.

The V gene is TRBV13, the J gene TRBJ2-5; D not resolved. CDR1 and CDR2 (germline): PRHDT, FYEKMQ (reference sequence). The CDR3 extends over 12 amino acids. V lost 1 base and J 7 bases, leaving 7 bases between the germline ends. CDR3 protein: CASSLVAATQYF. DNA of the CDR3: TGTGCCAGCAGCTTAGTGGCCGCGACCCAGTACTTC.

This clone showed up just once. The rearrangement uses TRBV4-2 and TRBJ1-2, with TRBD1 identical over 8 bases. Per the germline V gene, CDR1 is LGHNA and CDR2 is YNFKEQ. This CDR3 spans 16 amino acids. The V segment lost 5 bases and the J segment 3 bases; nucleotides outside the gene matches: 11. The DNA for the CDR3 is TGTGCCAGCAGCGAGAAGACAGGGGCCAATTACTATGGCTACACCTTC. It codes for CASSEKTGANYYGYTF.

The rearrangement uses TRBV5-1 and TRBJ2-2, with a possible D match to TRBD2 (7 bases). Trimming cost V 6 bases and J 1 base, with 28 bases left between them. The CDR3 spans 20 residues. Germline loops: CDR1 SGHRS, CDR2 YFSETQ. The CDR3 bases are TGCGCCAGCACCCGAGGGGGACTAACCGCACTCGATAGGAACACCGGGGAGCTGTTTTTT. It codes for CASTRGGLTALDRNTGELFF.

The sample holds one count of this clone. This chain uses TRBV10-3 with TRBJ1-2, with a possible D match to TRBD1 (6 bases). The ends were cut back, 3 bases at V and 8 bases at J, with 13 bases in the middle. Germline V CDR1 and CDR2: ENHRY, SYGVKD. This CDR3 comprises 13 residues. CDR3 nucleotides: TGTGCCATCAGTGATCCGGGGGCGGGGGGCTACACCTTC. Translation: CAISDPGAGGYTF.

V is TRBV27 and J is TRBJ2-7; perhaps TRBD2 as D (5 bases). Germline V CDR1 and CDR2: MNHEY, SMNVEV (reference sequence). The CDR3 runs to 15 residues. V was clipped by 1 base and J by 2 bases, with 12 bases between them. The CDR3 region is CASSLFAGPAYEQYF. The CDR3, as DNA: TGTGCCAGCAGTTTATTTGCGGGCCCTGCCTACGAGCAGTACTTC.